The 29 T cell receptor beta chains in this list originate from one sample, sequenced in a study of T cell responses to AZD1222 COVID-19 vaccine. The table came from immunoSEQ multiplex PCR; TCRdb's copy has only in-frame clones and leaves some out. This table holds approximately 130,000 clones, 93% found once. This specimen consisted of peripheral blood, obtained on day 0 of AZD1222 vaccination. These TCRs come from an adult in good health.

In DNA, the CDR3 is TGTGCCAGCAGCCCTCCTCGACGGGGTGAAGCTTTCTTT. It translates to CASSPPRRGEAFF. The rearrangement uses TRBV9 and TRBJ1-1; no reliable D call. The CDR3 has 13 amino acids. Germline loops: CDR1 SGDLS, CDR2 YYNGEE. V gave up 4 bases and J gave up 7 bases, with 14 bases separating them.

The V call is TRBV3-1 (or the pseudogene TRBV3-2), the J call TRBJ1-2; D not resolved. Trimming took 0 bases from V and 7 from J, leaving 6 bases between them. CDR1 is LGHDT and CDR2 is YNNKEL in the germline V gene (reference sequence). There are 12 residues in the CDR3. The CDR3 sequence is CASSQDLTGYTF. The CDR3 nucleotides read TGTGCCAGCAGCCAAGATCTTACTGGCTACACCTTC.

The CDR3 is CASSEASTDTQYF. In DNA, the CDR3 is TGTGCCAGCAGCGAGGCTAGCACAGATACGCAGTATTTT. This chain uses TRBV6-2 or TRBV6-3 with TRBJ2-3, with D uncertain. V lost 6 bases to trimming and J lost 0 bases, with 7 bases between them. CDR3 length: 13 amino acids. The germline V gene encodes CDR1 MNHEY and CDR2 SVGEGT.

This sequence joins TRBV4-2 and TRBJ2-1; 9 bases match TRBD1. V lost 8 bases and J lost 4; bases outside the gene matches: 9. CDR1 is LGHNA, CDR2 YNFKEQ, per germline. CDR3 length equals 15 residues. The CDR3, as DNA: TGTGCCAGCCAAATCCGGGACAGGGAATACAATGAGCAGTTCTTC. Its translation: CASQIRDREYNEQFF.

V usage is TRBV7-9 and J usage is TRBJ1-1, with D unresolved. Germline loops: CDR1 SEHNR, CDR2 FQNEAQ (reference sequence). Trimming removed 3 bases from V and 0 bases from J, with 5 bases in between. The CDR3 sequence is 13 residues long. This CDR3 is CASSFRLNTEAFF. The DNA of the CDR3 is TGTGCCAGCAGCTTCCGCTTGAACACTGAAGCTTTCTTT. The full variable domain, with the rest looked up from reference TRBV7-9 and TRBJ1-1, is DTGVSQNPRHKITKRGQNVTFRCDPISEHNRLYWYRQTLGQGPEFLTYFQNEAQLEKSRLLSDRFSAERPKGSFSTLEIQRTEQGDSAMYLCASSFRLNTEAFFGQGTRLTVV.

This chain links TRBV6-5 with TRBJ2-5; 7 bases agree with TRBD2. Looked up from germline, CDR1 is MNHEY and CDR2 is SVGAGI. Trimming removed 9 bases from V and 5 bases from J; junction bases left unmatched: 12. The CDR3 is 14 amino acids. The CDR3 region has the DNA TGTGCCAGTCATCGACCTGGGGGAGGGGAGACCCAGTACTTC. As protein: CASHRPGGGETQYF.

The chain recombines TRBV28 with TRBJ1-6; D uncertain. The ends were cut back, 6 bases at V and 8 bases at J, with 17 bases in the middle. CDR3 size: 15 residues. The germline gives CDR1 MDHEN, CDR2 SYDVKM. The CDR3 DNA reads TGTGCCAGCAGCCAGCGGAGCAGAAAGTATTCACCCCTCCACTTT. Its translation: CASSQRSRKYSPLHF.

The V gene is TRBV5-1, the J gene TRBJ1-4; D is perhaps TRBD1 (6 bases). V gave up 0 bases and J gave up 7 bases, with 13 bases separating them. This CDR3 has 15 residues. Per the germline V gene, CDR1 is SGHRS and CDR2 is YFSETQ. The CDR3 loop is CASSLAHRVGEKLFF. The CDR3 coding sequence is TGCGCCAGCAGCTTGGCTCACAGGGTGGGTGAAAAACTGTTTTTT.

CDR3 protein: CASSNTDTQYF. The CDR3 DNA is TGCGCCAGCAGCAACACAGATACGCAGTATTTT. The chain combines TRBV5-1 with TRBJ2-3; no firm D call. CDR1 and CDR2 from the germline V gene are SGHRS and YFSETQ. CDR3 size: 11 residues. The V end was cut by 4 bases, the J end by 2 bases, with 2 bases between.

V is TRBV3-1 (or the pseudogene TRBV3-2) and J is TRBJ2-7; perhaps TRBD1 as D (5 bases). Per germline, CDR1 LGHDT and CDR2 YNNKEL (reference sequence). Deletions cut 2 bases from V and 5 bases from J, with 13 bases between. The CDR3 consists of 14 residues. CDR3 DNA: TGTGCCAGCAGCCAACAGGGTTATTTTGACGAGCAGTACTTC. It translates to CASSQQGYFDEQYF.

The chain recombines TRBV30 with TRBJ1-5; 8 positions agree with TRBD1. Germline CDR1 is GTSNPN and CDR2 is SVGIG (reference sequence). The CDR3 runs 13 residues. V dropped 6 bases and J dropped 5; count of bases not matched to a gene: 6. For the CDR3, the DNA is TGTGCCTGCGCCGACAGGGGAGATCAGCCCCAGCATTTT. Translated: CACADRGDQPQHF.

The chain couples TRBV27 to TRBJ1-5, with D uncertain. From germline, CDR1 is MNHEY and CDR2 SMNVEV (reference sequence). The CDR3 length is 17 residues. The V and J ends lost 2 bases and 0 bases respectively, with 14 bases between them. CDR3 in amino acids: CASSLETQPDSNQPQHF. The DNA for the CDR3 is TGTGCCAGCAGTTTAGAGACCCAACCCGATAGCAATCAGCCCCAGCATTTT.

The chain has TRBV5-8 and TRBJ2-1; D might be TRBD1 or TRBD2, each matching 5 bases. Germline V lookup: CDR1 SGHTS, CDR2 YDEGEE. This CDR3 comprises 16 residues. The ends were cut back, 4 bases at V and 4 bases at J, with 18 bases in the middle. The CDR3 nucleotides are TGTGCCAGCAGCCAAATCGGGGCGTCGGTTTACAATGAGCAGTTCTTC. It encodes CASSQIGASVYNEQFF.

The chain recombines TRBV5-1 with TRBJ2-5; D is possibly TRBD1 (5 bases). Germline values: CDR1 SGHRS, CDR2 YFSETQ. The CDR3 consists of 14 residues. V lost 1 base, J lost 5 bases, and 12 bases lay in between. The CDR3, as DNA: TGCGCCAGCAGCTTGTTGCAGGGTCGGGAGACCCAGTACTTC. This codes for CASSLLQGRETQYF.

The chain couples TRBV7-9 to TRBJ1-4; 9 nucleotides agree with TRBD1. Germline V gene data show CDR1 as SEHNR and CDR2 as FQNEAQ (reference sequence). The CDR3 totals 16 residues. V trimming: 5 bases; J trimming: 8 bases; junction bases outside the gene matches: 12. The CDR3 DNA follows: TGTGCCAGCAGCCCCGAGACAGGGGGGAATCGCGAAAAACTGTTTTTT. Protein: CASSPETGGNREKLFF.

As for this clone: This same CDR3 is encoded by further DNA sequences in the sample. The rearrangement uses TRBV20-1 and TRBJ1-1; a possible D gene is TRBD1 (5 bases). Germline V gives CDR1 DFQATT, CDR2 SNEGSKA (reference sequence). This CDR3 region has 11 residues. With 6 bases removed from V and 1 base from J, the gap between germline ends came to 6 bases. In nucleotides, the CDR3 is TGCAGTGCGGGGGGGAACACTGAAGCTTTCTTT. This sequence encodes CSAGGNTEAFF.

The V and J genes are TRBV7-6 and TRBJ2-7; D tentatively fits TRBD1 or TRBD2 (5 bases each). V dropped 1 base and J dropped 2 bases, with 12 bases sitting between them. Looked up from germline, CDR1 is SGHVS and CDR2 is FNYEAQ. The CDR3 covers 15 residues. Written as DNA, the CDR3 is TGTGCCAGCAGCTTAGGTCAACGGGGCCCCTACGAGCAGTACTTC. It translates to CASSLGQRGPYEQYF.

The gene calls are TRBV7-3 and TRBJ1-1, with 7 bases that match TRBD1. Germline values: CDR1 SGHTA, CDR2 FQGTGA. The CDR3 extends over 13 amino acids. The V segment lost 5 bases and the J segment 1 base; nucleotides outside the gene matches: 1. The CDR3 DNA follows: TGTGCCAGCAGCCGGGACAGGAACACTGAAGCTTTCTTT. As protein: CASSRDRNTEAFF.

V usage is TRBV16 and J usage is TRBJ1-4, with a weak D call TRBD1 (5 bases). Germline-derived CDR1 and CDR2 are KGHSY and FQNENV. Trimming left V 0 bases short and J 3 bases short, with 8 bases between. The CDR3 is 15 amino acids. The CDR3 DNA is TGTGCCAGCAGCCAATCGGGACTAGCTAATGAAAAACTGTTTTTT. It specifies CASSQSGLANEKLFF.

The chain couples TRBV10-3 to TRBJ1-2, with D maybe TRBD1 (5 bases). The V and J ends lost 0 bases and 4 bases respectively, with 12 bases between them. The germline gives CDR1 ENHRY, CDR2 SYGVKD. The CDR3 is 15 residues long. The CDR3 region has the DNA TGTGCCATCAGTGAGTCGGTTCAGGGAACCTATGGCTACACCTTC. Translated, it gives CAISESVQGTYGYTF.

J is TRBJ2-7 and V is TRBV4-1; perhaps TRBD1 as D (5 bases). Germline loops: CDR1 MGHRA, CDR2 YSYEKL. The V and J ends lost 6 bases and 3 bases respectively, with 15 bases between them. The CDR3 sequence is 14 residues long. This CDR3 is CASSIQVPDYEQYF. The CDR3, as DNA: TGCGCCAGCAGTATACAGGTGCCCGACTACGAGCAGTACTTC.

This sequence joins TRBV30 and TRBJ1-1; D is ambiguous. Per the germline V gene, CDR1 is GTSNPN and CDR2 is SVGIG (reference sequence). This CDR3 comprises 12 residues. V lost 4 bases to trimming and J lost 1 base, with 7 bases between them. CDR3 amino acids: CAWNPGNTEAFF. As DNA, the CDR3 is TGTGCCTGGAATCCAGGGAACACTGAAGCTTTCTTT. The whole variable domain, filled in from reference TRBV30 and TRBJ1-1, reads SQTIHQWPATLVQPVGSPLSLECTVEGTSNPNLYWYRQAAGRGLQLLFYSVGIGQISSEVPQNLSASRPQDRQFILSSKKLLLSDSGFYLCAWNPGNTEAFFGQGTRLTVV.

V usage is TRBV20-1 and J usage is TRBJ2-7; D gene uncertain. Trimming left V 2 bases short and J 2 bases short, with 4 bases between. Germline lookup yields CDR1 DFQATT and CDR2 SNEGSKA (reference sequence). The length of the CDR3 is 11 residues. The CDR3 coding sequence is TGCAGTGCTAGATACGCCTACGAGCAGTACTTC. Its translation is CSARYAYEQYF.

The CDR3 bases are TGTGCCAGCAGTTTATTGGGGACAGGCACCAAAAACATTCAGTACTTC. Translated, it gives CASSLLGTGTKNIQYF. This chain uses TRBV27 with TRBJ2-4; 8 nucleotides match TRBD1. Trimming took 1 base from V and 2 from J; bases not matched to a gene: 4. There are 16 residues in the CDR3. Per germline, CDR1 MNHEY and CDR2 SMNVEV (reference sequence).

The chain links TRBV6-5 to TRBJ1-2; tentatively, D is TRBD1 (6 bases). With 3 bases removed from V and 4 bases from J, the gap between germline ends came to 15 bases. Germline CDR1 MNHEY, CDR2 SVGAGI. The CDR3 has 15 residues. The CDR3 is CASSYTGLGSYGYTF. In DNA, the CDR3 is TGTGCCAGCAGTTATACAGGGTTAGGTAGCTATGGCTACACCTTC.

This chain joins TRBV28 and TRBJ1-6, with D possibly being TRBD1 (5 bases). V was shortened by 7 bases and J by 6 bases, with 13 bases between the two germline ends. This CDR3 region has 14 residues. Germline assignment: CDR1 MDHEN and CDR2 SYDVKM. Written as DNA, the CDR3 is TGTGCCAGCATGGGGGTCGGGAGTAATTCACCCCTCCACTTT. As protein: CASMGVGSNSPLHF.

CDR3 sequence (DNA): TGTGCCAGCAGCTTGAATTCAGGCTACTTCTATGGCTACACCTTC. Protein: CASSLNSGYFYGYTF. The chain has TRBV5-8 and TRBJ1-2; D is uncertain. The germline V and J ends were trimmed by 1 base and 4 bases, with 14 bases remaining between them. The CDR3 runs to 15 residues. Germline V lookup: CDR1 SGHTS, CDR2 YDEGEE.

The genes are TRBV29-1 and TRBJ2-3; 7 nucleotides line up with TRBD1. V dropped 7 bases and J dropped 1; count of bases not matched to a gene: 5. The CDR3 covers 13 residues. Germline CDR1 reads SQVTM; CDR2 reads ANQGSEA. The CDR3 bases are TGCAGCGGAAACAGGGGTGGCACAGATACGCAGTATTTT. Translation gives CSGNRGGTDTQYF.

This rearrangement joins TRBV11-3 to TRBJ1-6; no firm D call. Trimming took off 3 bases at V and 7 bases at J, with 7 bases between the two ends. The germline V gene encodes CDR1 SGHNT and CDR2 YENEEA. The CDR3 totals 13 residues. CDR3 loop: CASSFEQNSPLHF. CDR3 nucleotide sequence: TGTGCCAGCAGCTTTGAACAGAATTCACCCCTCCACTTT.